The 23 T cell receptor beta chains presented below share a single source sample, sequenced in a study of T cells in Graves' hyperthyroidism and ophthalmopathy. From RNA transcripts, TCR beta CDR3 regions were amplified. HTBI primers were employed in a first-round RT-PCR of the TCR CDR3. From the multiplex PCR reads, TCRdb called clonotypes with MiXCR, one entry per CDR3 protein. Of about 270,000 distinct CDR3 sequences detected, roughly 22% appear once; the ten largest clones hold roughly 60%. Source material: blood. These receptors originate from a man younger than 45 with Graves' ophthalmopathy.

This rearrangement joins TRBV19 to TRBJ1-4; perhaps TRBD1 as D (6 bases). CDR1 is LNHDA and CDR2 is SQIVND in the germline V gene (reference sequence). CDR3 length: 14 residues. Trimming took off 5 bases at V and 6 bases at J, with 13 bases between the two ends. This CDR3 reads CASSPPGAHEKLFF. The CDR3 DNA sequence: TGTGCCAGTAGTCCCCCGGGGGCCCATGAAAAACTGTTTTTT.

At least ten counts were recorded for this clonotype. V usage is TRBV11-2 and J usage is TRBJ2-7; D unclear. Germline CDR1 is SGHAT and CDR2 is FQNNGV. The V and J ends lost 5 bases and 2 bases respectively, with 10 bases between them. The CDR3 runs to 13 residues. The DNA for the CDR3 is TGTGCCAGCAGCCAAACTGGGCCCTACGAGCAGTACTTC. Translated: CASSQTGPYEQYF.

This clonotype was detected many times. The chain carries TRBV16 and TRBJ1-5; D ambiguous. Germline V gene lookup returns CDR1 KGHSY and CDR2 FQNENV. Between the trimmed V and J ends, which lost 2 bases and 0 bases, there was a span of 11 bases. CDR3 length equals 16 residues. Written as DNA, the CDR3 is TGTGCCAGCAGCCAAAGGACCGGGGTTAGCAATCAGCCCCAGCATTTT. The encoded protein is CASSQRTGVSNQPQHF.

V usage is TRBV7-8 and J usage is TRBJ1-1, with TRBD1 matching over 10 bases. In germline, CDR1 is SGHVS, CDR2 FQNEAQ. V trimming: 4 bases; J trimming: 2 bases; junction bases outside the gene matches: 4. The CDR3 is 15 residues long. The CDR3 DNA sequence: TGTGCCAGCAGCTCGGGGGACAGGGGAAACACTGAAGCTTTCTTT. Translation: CASSSGDRGNTEAFF.

The chain combines TRBV7-8 with TRBJ1-6; D remains ambiguous. This CDR3 has 12 residues. Looked up from germline, CDR1 is SGHVS and CDR2 is FQNEAQ. V was trimmed by 0 bases and J by 10 bases, leaving 4 bases between them. The CDR3 region is CASSLAGSPLHF. CDR3 in DNA: TGTGCCAGCAGCTTAGCCGGATCACCCCTCCACTTT.

V is TRBV18 and J is TRBJ1-2; possible D gene TRBD1, 6 bases. The CDR3 contains 15 residues. CDR1 is KGHSH and CDR2 is LQKENI in the germline V gene. Trimming stripped 6 bases from V and 7 bases from J, with 21 bases between. The CDR3 nucleotides read TGTGCCAGCTCCTCCGGTGGGGGGCAGAGGAGTGGCTACACCTTC. It specifies CASSSGGGQRSGYTF. The full variable domain, in which reference TRBV18 and TRBJ1-2 provide the parts outside the CDR3, is NAGVMQNPRHLVRRRGQEARLRCSPMKGHSHVYWYRQLPEEGLKFMVYLQKENIIDESGMPKERFSAEFPKEGPSILRIQQVVRGDSAAYFCASSSGGGQRSGYTFGSGTRLTVV.

This chain connects TRBV20-1 to TRBJ2-3; no clear D. Germline V lookup: CDR1 DFQATT, CDR2 SNEGSKA (reference sequence). The CDR3 has 14 residues. V shed 0 bases and J shed 1 base, with 8 bases lying between them. The CDR3 spells CSAREAARTDTQYF. CDR3 in DNA: TGCAGTGCTAGAGAGGCCGCTCGCACAGATACGCAGTATTTT.

This clonotype appeared many times. This chain connects TRBV11-2 to TRBJ2-2, with 8 bases lining up with TRBD1. The CDR3 loop spans 16 amino acids. Germline CDR1 is SGHAT and CDR2 is FQNNGV. Trimming at V came to 1 base and at J to 4 bases, leaving 5 bases not matched to a gene. This chain's CDR3 is CASSLVAGGVTGELFF. The CDR3 DNA sequence: TGTGCCAGCAGCTTAGTCGCAGGGGGCGTCACCGGGGAGCTGTTTTTT.

This clonotype has more than one count but fewer than ten. The chain employs TRBV6-1 and TRBJ2-5, with 14 bases matching TRBD2. Per germline, CDR1 MNHNS and CDR2 SASEGT. The CDR3 contains 17 residues. Trimming removed 5 bases from V and 5 bases from J; junction bases left unmatched: 10. CDR3 protein: CASSTGQGLAGEETQYF. The DNA of the CDR3 is TGTGCCAGCAGTACAGGACAGGGACTAGCGGGAGAGGAGACCCAGTACTTC.

The J gene is TRBJ1-5, the V gene TRBV27; D may be TRBD1 (6 bases). The V end was cut by 3 bases, the J end by 10 bases, with 16 bases between. This CDR3 has 14 residues. Germline CDR1 reads MNHEY; CDR2 reads SMNVEV (reference sequence). The CDR3 protein is CASSLEAGVHPQHF. CDR3 coding DNA: TGTGCCAGCAGTTTGGAGGCAGGGGTCCACCCCCAGCATTTT.

This clonotype has just a few counts. This chain uses TRBV7-2 with TRBJ2-7, with D hard to call. Germline lookup yields CDR1 SGHTA and CDR2 FQGNSA. This CDR3 comprises 9 residues. The germline V and J ends were trimmed by 4 bases and 5 bases, with 0 bases remaining between them. Here the CDR3 DNA reads TGTGCCAGCAGCTACGAGCAGTACTTC. Translation: CASSYEQYF. The variable domain in full, completed from reference TRBV7-2 and TRBJ2-7, reads GAGVSQSPSNKVTEKGKDVELRCDPISGHTALYWYRQSLGQGLEFLIYFQGNSAPDKSGLPSDRFSAERTGGSVSTLTIQRTQQEDSAVYLCASSYEQYFGPGTRLTVT.

This clonotype was seen repeatedly, ten times or more. The V and J genes are TRBV30 and TRBJ2-1; unclear D gene. The CDR3 covers 13 residues. Germline loops: CDR1 GTSNPN, CDR2 SVGIG (reference sequence). V lost 3 bases and J lost 4, with 10 bases in between. The CDR3 reads CAWRTAYYNEQFF. The DNA for the CDR3 is TGTGCCTGGAGGACGGCTTATTACAATGAGCAGTTCTTC.

The sample holds a few counts of this clonotype. The chain carries TRBV20-1 and TRBJ2-1; D is unresolved. This CDR3 has 12 amino acids. The germline V gene encodes CDR1 DFQATT and CDR2 SNEGSKA (reference sequence). Here the CDR3 DNA reads TGCAGCGCTTCGGAGAGGAACAATGAGCAGTTCTTC. Translating it yields CSASERNNEQFF.

This clonotype was seen a few times. In DNA form, the CDR3 reads TGCGCCAGCAGCTTAAGGACAGGGGGCGGCTATGGCTACACCTTC. Amino acids: CASSLRTGGGYGYTF. The V call is TRBV5-1, the J call TRBJ1-2; 11 nucleotides agree with TRBD1. V was pared by 2 bases and J by 4 bases, with 4 bases of the junction left unmatched. This CDR3 is 15 amino acids long. Germline-derived CDR1 and CDR2 are SGHRS and YFSETQ.

The rearrangement links TRBV10-3 to TRBJ2-7, with D possibly called TRBD1 or TRBD2 (5 bases each). The CDR3 consists of 13 residues. Germline loops: CDR1 ENHRY, CDR2 SYGVKD. Trimming took 4 bases from V and 3 from J, leaving 10 bases between them. Here the CDR3 reads CAISVGEDYEQYF. The CDR3 nucleotides are TGTGCCATCAGTGTGGGGGAAGACTACGAGCAGTACTTC.

This clonotype occurred many times. CDR3 amino acids: CASKPAGWDQPQHF. The CDR3 bases are TGTGCCAGCAAGCCGGCGGGTTGGGATCAGCCCCAGCATTTT. The J gene is TRBJ1-5, the V gene TRBV2; D is unclear. CDR1 and CDR2 from the germline V gene are SNHLY and FYNNEI. This CDR3 has 14 residues. V shed 7 bases and J shed 5 bases, with 15 bases lying between them.

The rearrangement uses TRBV20-1 and TRBJ2-5, with D perhaps TRBD1 or TRBD2 (5 bases each). Germline V lookup: CDR1 DFQATT, CDR2 SNEGSKA (reference sequence). V was pared by 7 bases and J by 7 bases, with 19 bases between. The CDR3 runs to 13 residues. CDR3 protein: CSVVPPGPRTQYF. CDR3 nucleotide sequence: TGCAGTGTGGTCCCCCCGGGACCGCGGACCCAGTACTTC.

The chain uses TRBV30 and TRBJ2-5; the D is unclear. V lost 0 bases, J lost 2 bases, and 10 bases lay in between. This CDR3 has 14 residues. Germline lookup yields CDR1 GTSNPN and CDR2 SVGIG (reference sequence). CDR3 protein: CAWSVRRRQETQYF. CDR3 sequence (DNA): TGTGCCTGGAGTGTACGTAGGCGACAAGAGACCCAGTACTTC. The entire variable domain, with the rest obtained from reference TRBV30 and TRBJ2-5, is as follows: SQTIHQWPATLVQPVGSPLSLECTVEGTSNPNLYWYRQAAGRGLQLLFYSVGIGQISSEVPQNLSASRPQDRQFILSSKKLLLSDSGFYLCAWSVRRRQETQYFGPGTRLLVL.

This clonotype was picked up many times. The chain combines TRBV3-1 with TRBJ2-1; D might be TRBD2 (6 bases). Per the germline V gene, CDR1 is LGHDT and CDR2 is YNNKEL (reference sequence). This CDR3 has 14 residues. V lost 6 bases to trimming and J lost 7 bases, with 16 bases between them. Here the CDR3 reads CASSRPGLQNEQFF. CDR3 nucleotides: TGTGCCAGCAGTCGCCCGGGACTGCAGAATGAGCAGTTCTTC.

The gene calls are TRBV19 and TRBJ1-2; 10 nucleotides line up with TRBD1. After removal of 4 bases from V and 8 bases from J, the junction contained 7 bases not matched to a gene. The germline V gene encodes CDR1 LNHDA and CDR2 SQIVND (reference sequence). This CDR3 contains 14 residues. In DNA form, the CDR3 reads TGTGCCAGTAGTAGGGGAATGGGACAGGGGGGCTACACCTTC. Its translation: CASSRGMGQGGYTF.

The J gene is TRBJ2-7, the V gene TRBV28; 9 positions agree with TRBD1. CDR1 MDHEN and CDR2 SYDVKM come from the germline V gene. V gave up 6 bases and J gave up 5 bases; unmatched junction bases: 11. The CDR3 is 15 residues long. The CDR3 spells CASRLLRDRANEQYF. The CDR3 DNA reads as TGTGCCAGCAGACTACTCCGGGACAGGGCGAACGAGCAGTACTTC.

This clonotype occurred a few times. The chain links TRBV5-1 to TRBJ2-5; D is uncertain. V gave up 4 bases and J gave up 1 base, with 14 bases separating them. Germline lookup yields CDR1 SGHRS and CDR2 YFSETQ. There are 15 residues in the CDR3. Here the CDR3 reads CASSDPRNPQETQYF. The CDR3 DNA reads TGCGCCAGCAGCGACCCTCGCAACCCCCAAGAGACCCAGTACTTC.

A remark on this clonotype: A single base separates this from a much larger clone, so it may be a read error. The conserved final phenylalanine or tryptophan is absent from the CDR3, which likely points to a read error. V and J are TRBV11-2 and TRBJ2-3; TRBD2 might be the D (6 bases). Per germline, CDR1 SGHAT and CDR2 FQNNGV. The CDR3 is 16 residues long. Trimming took off 0 bases at V and 0 bases at J, with 10 bases between the two ends. The CDR3 nucleotides read TGTGCCAGCAGCTTAGACACCGGGACTAGCACAGATACGCAGTATTCT. Translated: CASSLDTGTSTDTQYS.